This T cell receptor beta chain was found in a study of T cell responses to AZD1222 COVID-19 vaccine. The wider study: Combined were second doses at about 4 or about 12 weeks.

Sequenced by immunoSEQ multiplex PCR; TCRdb stores in-frame clones only, minus some. The sample records about 94,000 clones, 85% to 90% being singletons. Worth noting for this clone: Its target is not known.

This CDR3 has 12 residues. Trimming took off 7 bases at V and 5 bases at J, with 11 bases between the two ends. Findings of the study overall: The reported proportion of spike-specific TCRs targeting unmutated variant regions was nearly half.

This TCR came from an adult in good health. Sample: peripheral blood, taken on day 0 of AZD1222 vaccination. The J gene is TRBJ2-5, the V gene TRBV12-3 or TRBV12-4; D remains ambiguous. The CDR3 protein is CASTDGFETQYF. The CDR3 nucleotides read TGTGCCAGCACCGACGGGTTTGAGACCCAGTACTTC.